A selection of T cell receptor beta chains follows, all from one sample in a study of blood T cell repertoires in COVID-19. Measured with immunoSEQ multiplex PCR; TCRdb has only the in-frame clones, and not every one. The sample has around 15,000 clones, around 88% seen once; the top ten hold less than 3.5%. Sequencing used peripheral blood. The receptors originated from a human donor in a cohort sampled during active COVID-19. Each CDR3 is given with its conserved first and last residue. D genes are given only for firm matches. Clone size is not always given. Where it is, it says once, few, many or a class for expanded clones.

d_call: .; cdr3_length: 11; j_call: TRBJ2-5; v_call: TRBV29-1; clone_size: once; cdr3_aa: CSGGRQETQYF; cdr3_nt: TGCAGCGGCGGGCGTCAAGAGACCCAGTACTTC
d_call: TRBD1; cdr3_length: 15; j_call: TRBJ2-7; v_call: TRBV6-6; clone_size: .; cdr3_aa: CASSYGVGQGEEQYF; cdr3_nt: TGTGCCAGCAGTTACGGGGTGGGACAGGGCGAAGAGCAGTACTTC
d_call: TRBD1; cdr3_length: 14; j_call: TRBJ1-1; v_call: TRBV6-6; clone_size: .; cdr3_aa: CASSKTGLDTEAFF; cdr3_nt: TGTGCCAGCAGTAAGACAGGGTTGGACACTGAAGCTTTCTTT
d_call: .; cdr3_length: 12; j_call: TRBJ2-3; v_call: TRBV11-2; clone_size: once; cdr3_aa: CASSIYTDTQYF; cdr3_nt: TGTGCCAGCAGCATCTACACAGATACGCAGTATTTT
d_call: .; cdr3_length: 13; j_call: TRBJ2-3; v_call: TRBV6-5; clone_size: once; cdr3_aa: CANDGASTDTQYF; cdr3_nt: TGTGCCAACGATGGGGCTAGCACAGATACGCAGTATTTT
d_call: TRBD2; cdr3_length: 14; j_call: TRBJ2-1; v_call: TRBV7-8; clone_size: .; cdr3_aa: CASSLVGGYNEQFF; cdr3_nt: TGTGCCAGCAGCTTAGTGGGAGGGTACAATGAGCAGTTCTTC
d_call: .; cdr3_length: 12; j_call: TRBJ2-5; v_call: TRBV9; clone_size: once; cdr3_aa: CASSASQETQYF; cdr3_nt: TGTGCCAGCAGCGCCTCGCAAGAGACCCAGTACTTC
d_call: TRBD2; cdr3_length: 18; j_call: TRBJ2-3; v_call: TRBV29-1; clone_size: .; cdr3_aa: CSVAGLAGGPAPADTQYF; cdr3_nt: TGCAGCGTCGCGGGACTAGCGGGAGGGCCGGCCCCAGCAGATACGCAGTATTTT
d_call: TRBD2; cdr3_length: 18; j_call: TRBJ2-3; v_call: TRBV13; clone_size: .; cdr3_aa: CASSPTSGGGFYTDTQYF; cdr3_nt: TGTGCCAGCAGCCCCACTAGCGGGGGGGGATTCTACACAGATACGCAGTATTTT
d_call: TRBD2; cdr3_length: 14; j_call: TRBJ2-3; v_call: TRBV30; clone_size: .; cdr3_aa: CAWIRRTSTDTQYF; cdr3_nt: TGTGCCTGGATACGTCGGACTAGTACAGATACGCAGTATTTT
d_call: TRBD2; cdr3_length: 14; j_call: TRBJ2-1; v_call: TRBV7-2; clone_size: .; cdr3_aa: CASTLQRDYNEQFF; cdr3_nt: TGTGCCAGCACCCTCCAGCGGGACTACAATGAGCAGTTCTTC
d_call: TRBD2; cdr3_length: 19; j_call: TRBJ2-1; v_call: TRBV19; clone_size: .; cdr3_aa: CASTKRGLAGKSSYNEQFF; cdr3_nt: TGTGCCAGTACCAAGCGAGGACTAGCGGGGAAAAGCTCCTACAATGAGCAGTTCTTC
d_call: .; cdr3_length: 14; j_call: TRBJ1-4; v_call: TRBV28; clone_size: .; cdr3_aa: CASSTRVQSEKLFF; cdr3_nt: TGTGCCAGCAGTACCAGGGTACAAAGTGAAAAACTGTTTTTT
d_call: TRBD2; cdr3_length: 15; j_call: TRBJ2-1; v_call: TRBV4-3; clone_size: .; cdr3_aa: CASSQGLAVYNEQFF; cdr3_nt: TGCGCCAGCAGCCAAGGACTAGCGGTCTACAATGAGCAGTTCTTC
d_call: .; cdr3_length: 13; j_call: TRBJ2-5; v_call: TRBV5-8; clone_size: .; cdr3_aa: CASSLTQGETQYF; cdr3_nt: TGTGCCAGCAGCTTGACCCAGGGAGAGACCCAGTACTTC
d_call: .; cdr3_length: 12; j_call: TRBJ1-2; v_call: TRBV2; clone_size: .; cdr3_aa: CASSGAQYGYTF; cdr3_nt: TGTGCCAGCAGTGGGGCACAGTATGGCTACACCTTC
d_call: .; cdr3_length: 16; j_call: TRBJ1-6; v_call: TRBV6-1; clone_size: .; cdr3_aa: CASSEFRGANNSPLHF; cdr3_nt: TGTGCCAGCAGTGAATTCAGGGGAGCTAATAATTCACCCCTCCACTTT
d_call: .; cdr3_length: 15; j_call: TRBJ2-7; v_call: TRBV5-1; clone_size: .; cdr3_aa: CASSFSPRGPGEQYF; cdr3_nt: TGCGCCAGCAGCTTCTCGCCCAGGGGCCCAGGGGAGCAGTACTTC
d_call: .; cdr3_length: 14; j_call: TRBJ1-2; v_call: TRBV19; clone_size: few; cdr3_aa: CASKDSVRLYGYTF; cdr3_nt: TGTGCCAGTAAGGACTCGGTCCGATTATATGGCTACACCTTC
d_call: TRBD1; cdr3_length: 14; j_call: TRBJ1-1; v_call: TRBV28; clone_size: large; cdr3_aa: CASRHYRGGTEAFF; cdr3_nt: TGTGCCAGCAGGCATTACAGGGGAGGTACTGAAGCTTTCTTT
d_call: TRBD2; cdr3_length: 16; j_call: TRBJ2-1; v_call: TRBV9; clone_size: .; cdr3_aa: CASSETSGSTGDEQFF; cdr3_nt: TGTGCCAGCAGCGAGACTAGCGGGAGCACTGGAGATGAGCAGTTCTTC
d_call: TRBD2; cdr3_length: 15; j_call: TRBJ2-3; v_call: TRBV4-3; clone_size: .; cdr3_aa: CASSQALAGDKTQYF; cdr3_nt: TGCGCCAGCAGCCAAGCCCTAGCGGGAGACAAAACGCAGTATTTT
d_call: .; cdr3_length: 16; j_call: TRBJ1-1; v_call: TRBV13; clone_size: .; cdr3_aa: CASSPGSQGRGTEAFF; cdr3_nt: TGTGCCAGCAGTCCCGGGTCGCAGGGGAGGGGAACTGAAGCTTTCTTT
d_call: .; cdr3_length: 14; j_call: TRBJ2-7; v_call: TRBV29-1; clone_size: .; cdr3_aa: CSVEDRAGRYEQYF; cdr3_nt: TGCAGCGTTGAAGATCGGGCAGGGCGCTACGAGCAGTACTTC
d_call: .; cdr3_length: 15; j_call: TRBJ2-2; v_call: TRBV7-9; clone_size: .; cdr3_aa: CASSLPALHTGELFF; cdr3_nt: TGTGCCAGCAGCTTACCCGCACTTCACACCGGGGAGCTGTTTTTT
d_call: .; cdr3_length: 10; j_call: TRBJ2-7; v_call: TRBV6-2/TRBV6-3; clone_size: .; cdr3_aa: CASSSNEQYF; cdr3_nt: TGTGCCAGCAGTTCCAACGAGCAGTACTTC
d_call: TRBD2; cdr3_length: 15; j_call: TRBJ2-1; v_call: TRBV5-1; clone_size: .; cdr3_aa: CASSQTSGAYNEQFF; cdr3_nt: TGCGCCAGCAGCCAAACTAGCGGGGCCTACAATGAGCAGTTCTTC
d_call: TRBD2; cdr3_length: 16; j_call: TRBJ2-1; v_call: TRBV4-1; clone_size: .; cdr3_aa: CASSQGLALTYNEQFF; cdr3_nt: TGCGCCAGCAGCCAAGGACTAGCGCTTACCTACAATGAGCAGTTCTTC
d_call: .; cdr3_length: 17; j_call: TRBJ1-6; v_call: TRBV27; clone_size: .; cdr3_aa: CASTRRQARGWNSPLHF; cdr3_nt: TGTGCCAGCACCCGCCGACAGGCCCGGGGTTGGAATTCACCCCTCCACTTT
d_call: .; cdr3_length: 15; j_call: TRBJ1-1; v_call: TRBV28; clone_size: .; cdr3_aa: CASSIYGQMNTEAFF; cdr3_nt: TGTGCCAGCAGTATATATGGACAGATGAACACTGAAGCTTTCTTT
d_call: TRBD2; cdr3_length: 18; j_call: TRBJ2-5; v_call: TRBV9; clone_size: .; cdr3_aa: CASSAFLGTSVTVETQYF; cdr3_nt: TGTGCCAGCAGCGCCTTCCTCGGGACTAGCGTGACGGTGGAGACCCAGTACTTC
d_call: TRBD2; cdr3_length: 15; j_call: TRBJ2-3; v_call: TRBV5-1; clone_size: .; cdr3_aa: CASRVAGGTTDTQYF; cdr3_nt: TGCGCCAGCAGGGTAGCGGGGGGCACCACAGATACGCAGTATTTT
d_call: TRBD1; cdr3_length: 14; j_call: TRBJ1-1; v_call: TRBV5-1; clone_size: few; cdr3_aa: CASSLGQGSTEAFF; cdr3_nt: TGCGCCAGCAGCTTGGGACAGGGAAGTACTGAAGCTTTCTTT
d_call: TRBD1; cdr3_length: 16; j_call: TRBJ2-4; v_call: TRBV5-5; clone_size: .; cdr3_aa: CASSLTQGASGNIQYF; cdr3_nt: TGTGCCAGCAGCTTGACACAGGGGGCGAGTGGAAACATTCAGTACTTC
d_call: TRBD2; cdr3_length: 18; j_call: TRBJ2-5; v_call: TRBV10-3; clone_size: once; cdr3_aa: CAISDQAKLAARQETQYF; cdr3_nt: TGTGCCATCAGTGACCAAGCGAAACTAGCGGCCAGACAAGAGACCCAGTACTTC
d_call: .; cdr3_length: 13; j_call: TRBJ2-5; v_call: TRBV5-1; clone_size: .; cdr3_aa: CASSLQGGETQYF; cdr3_nt: TGCGCCAGCAGCTTGCAGGGAGGAGAGACCCAGTACTTC
d_call: TRBD2; cdr3_length: 16; j_call: TRBJ2-2; v_call: TRBV13; clone_size: .; cdr3_aa: CASSWGLAGATGELFF; cdr3_nt: TGTGCCAGCAGCTGGGGACTAGCGGGAGCCACCGGGGAGCTGTTTTTT
d_call: TRBD2; cdr3_length: 14; j_call: TRBJ2-7; v_call: TRBV14; clone_size: .; cdr3_aa: CASSQLAGGYEQYF; cdr3_nt: TGTGCCAGCAGCCAGCTAGCGGGGGGCTACGAGCAGTACTTC
d_call: TRBD2; cdr3_length: 15; j_call: TRBJ2-1; v_call: TRBV7-2; clone_size: .; cdr3_aa: CASSLVSGVYNEQFF; cdr3_nt: TGTGCCAGCAGCTTAGTAAGCGGGGTCTACAATGAGCAGTTCTTC
d_call: .; cdr3_length: 16; j_call: TRBJ2-1; v_call: TRBV9; clone_size: .; cdr3_aa: CASSPRDSMTYNEQFF; cdr3_nt: TGTGCCAGCAGCCCAAGGGACTCGATGACCTACAATGAGCAGTTCTTC
d_call: .; cdr3_length: 17; j_call: TRBJ2-1; v_call: TRBV3-1/TRBV3-2; clone_size: .; cdr3_aa: CASSQGRTLRRCNEQFF; cdr3_nt: TGTGCCAGCAGCCAAGGGCGGACCCTAAGGAGGTGCAATGAGCAGTTCTTC
d_call: TRBD1; cdr3_length: 15; j_call: TRBJ2-1; v_call: TRBV7-3; clone_size: .; cdr3_aa: CASSQQGGGYNEQFF; cdr3_nt: TGTGCCAGCAGCCAACAGGGGGGAGGATACAATGAGCAGTTCTTC
d_call: .; cdr3_length: 15; j_call: TRBJ2-1; v_call: TRBV6-5; clone_size: .; cdr3_aa: CASSYGGTAYNEQFF; cdr3_nt: TGTGCCAGCAGTTACGGGGGGACAGCCTACAATGAGCAGTTCTTC
d_call: .; cdr3_length: 15; j_call: TRBJ2-3; v_call: TRBV11-3; clone_size: .; cdr3_aa: CASSLGGLPGVTQYF; cdr3_nt: TGTGCCAGCAGCTTAGGTGGACTACCGGGGGTTACGCAGTATTTT
d_call: TRBD2; cdr3_length: 14; j_call: TRBJ2-3; v_call: TRBV30; clone_size: .; cdr3_aa: CAWSVPGGRYTQYF; cdr3_nt: TGTGCCTGGAGTGTACCGGGGGGGAGATATACGCAGTATTTT
d_call: .; cdr3_length: 12; j_call: TRBJ2-7; v_call: TRBV5-4; clone_size: .; cdr3_aa: CASSLETLEQYF; cdr3_nt: TGTGCCAGCAGCTTAGAGACTCTCGAGCAGTACTTC
d_call: TRBD1; cdr3_length: 16; j_call: TRBJ2-7; v_call: TRBV10-3; clone_size: .; cdr3_aa: CAISDETGTGFYEQYF; cdr3_nt: TGTGCCATCAGTGATGAAACCGGGACAGGGTTTTACGAGCAGTACTTC
d_call: TRBD2; cdr3_length: 14; j_call: TRBJ2-7; v_call: TRBV10-1; clone_size: .; cdr3_aa: CASSEGTSRYEQYF; cdr3_nt: TGCGCCAGCAGTGAGGGGACTAGCAGATACGAGCAGTACTTC
d_call: .; cdr3_length: 15; j_call: TRBJ2-1; v_call: TRBV11-3; clone_size: .; cdr3_aa: CASSLLVDSYNEQFF; cdr3_nt: TGTGCCAGCAGCTTATTGGTAGACTCCTACAATGAGCAGTTCTTC